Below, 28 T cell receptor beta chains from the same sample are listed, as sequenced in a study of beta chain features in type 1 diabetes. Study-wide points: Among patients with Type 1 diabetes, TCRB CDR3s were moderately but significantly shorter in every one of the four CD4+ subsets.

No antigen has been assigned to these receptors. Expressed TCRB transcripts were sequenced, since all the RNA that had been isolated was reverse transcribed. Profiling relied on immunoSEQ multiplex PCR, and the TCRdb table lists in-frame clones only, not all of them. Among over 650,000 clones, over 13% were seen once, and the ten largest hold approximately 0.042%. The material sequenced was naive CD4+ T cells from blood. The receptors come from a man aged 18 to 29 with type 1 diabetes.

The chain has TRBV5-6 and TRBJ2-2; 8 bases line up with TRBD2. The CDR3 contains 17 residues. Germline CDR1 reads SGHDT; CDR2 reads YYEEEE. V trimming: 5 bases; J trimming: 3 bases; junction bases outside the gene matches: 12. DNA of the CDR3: TGTGCCAGCAGGTTCGCGGGAGGAACACTCTACACCGGGGAGCTGTTTTTT. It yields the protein CASRFAGGTLYTGELFF.

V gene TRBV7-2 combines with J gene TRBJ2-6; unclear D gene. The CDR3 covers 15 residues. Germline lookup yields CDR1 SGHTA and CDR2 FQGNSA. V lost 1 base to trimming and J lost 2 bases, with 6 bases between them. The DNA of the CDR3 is TGTGCCAGCAGCTTAGTCTCTACTGGGGCCAACGTCCTGACTTTC. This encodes CASSLVSTGANVLTF.

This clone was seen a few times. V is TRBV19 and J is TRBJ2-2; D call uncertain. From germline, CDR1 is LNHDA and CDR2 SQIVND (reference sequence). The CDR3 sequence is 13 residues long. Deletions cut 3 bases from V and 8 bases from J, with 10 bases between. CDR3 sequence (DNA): TGTGCCAGTAGTATTTTCGGCGTAGGGGAGCTGTTTTTT. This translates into CASSIFGVGELFF.

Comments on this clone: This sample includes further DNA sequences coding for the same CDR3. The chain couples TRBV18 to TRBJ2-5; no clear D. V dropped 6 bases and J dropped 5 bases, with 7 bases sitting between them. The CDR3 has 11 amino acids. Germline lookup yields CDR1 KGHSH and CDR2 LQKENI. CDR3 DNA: TGTGCCAGCTCTCCGCGTGAGACCCAGTACTTC. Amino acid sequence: CASSPRETQYF.

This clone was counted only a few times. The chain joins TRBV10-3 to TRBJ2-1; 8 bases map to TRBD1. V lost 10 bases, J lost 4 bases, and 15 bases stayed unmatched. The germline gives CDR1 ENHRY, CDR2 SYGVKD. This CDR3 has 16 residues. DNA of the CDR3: TGTGCCAGCACTCCGTGGGCGGGACAGGCATACAATGAGCAGTTCTTC. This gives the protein CASTPWAGQAYNEQFF.

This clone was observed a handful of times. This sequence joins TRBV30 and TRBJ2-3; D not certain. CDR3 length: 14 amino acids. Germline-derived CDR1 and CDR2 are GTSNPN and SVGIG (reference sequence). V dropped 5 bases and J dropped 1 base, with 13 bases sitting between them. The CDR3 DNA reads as TGTGCCTGGGACGTGGCGGTGGGCACAGATACGCAGTATTTT. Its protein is CAWDVAVGTDTQYF.

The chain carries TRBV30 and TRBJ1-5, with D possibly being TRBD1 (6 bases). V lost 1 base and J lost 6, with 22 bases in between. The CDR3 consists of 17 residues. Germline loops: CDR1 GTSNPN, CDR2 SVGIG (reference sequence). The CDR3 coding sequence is TGTGCCTGGAGTGGGACTCAGGGGACCGGATTTAGTCAGCCCCAGCATTTT. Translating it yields CAWSGTQGTGFSQPQHF.

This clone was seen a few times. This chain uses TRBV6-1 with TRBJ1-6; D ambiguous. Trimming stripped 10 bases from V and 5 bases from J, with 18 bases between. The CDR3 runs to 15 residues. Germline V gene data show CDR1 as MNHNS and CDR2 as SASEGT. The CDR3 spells CATDPRGRDNSPLHF. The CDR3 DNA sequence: TGTGCCACCGACCCACGGGGAAGAGATAATTCACCCCTCCACTTT.

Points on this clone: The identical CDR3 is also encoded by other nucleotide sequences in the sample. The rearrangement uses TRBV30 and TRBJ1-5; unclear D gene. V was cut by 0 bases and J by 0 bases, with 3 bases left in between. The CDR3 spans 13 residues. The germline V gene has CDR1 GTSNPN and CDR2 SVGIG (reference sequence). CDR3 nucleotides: TGTGCCTGGAGTGTCCGTAGCAATCAGCCCCAGCATTTT. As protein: CAWSVRSNQPQHF.

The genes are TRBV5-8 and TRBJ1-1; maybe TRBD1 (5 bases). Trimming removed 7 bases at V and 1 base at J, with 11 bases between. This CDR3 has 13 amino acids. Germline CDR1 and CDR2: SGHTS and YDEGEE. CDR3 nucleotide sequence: TGTGCCAGCTCTGGGGCCCCGAACACTGAAGCTTTCTTT. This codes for CASSGAPNTEAFF.

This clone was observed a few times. The CDR3 here is CASSSPTGGYEQYF. CDR3 DNA sequence: TGTGCCAGCAGTTCCCCGACAGGGGGCTACGAGCAGTACTTC. The V call is TRBV27, the J call TRBJ2-7, with 9 nucleotides matching TRBD1. The V segment lost 4 bases and the J segment 3 bases; nucleotides outside the gene matches: 4. The CDR3 contains 14 residues. Germline V gives CDR1 MNHEY, CDR2 SMNVEV (reference sequence).

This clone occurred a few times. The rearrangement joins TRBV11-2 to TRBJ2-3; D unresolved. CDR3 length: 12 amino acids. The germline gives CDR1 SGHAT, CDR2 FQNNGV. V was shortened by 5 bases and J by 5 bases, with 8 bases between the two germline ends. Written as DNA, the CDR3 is TGTGCCAGCAGCCCATTCGGAGATACGCAGTATTTT. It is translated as CASSPFGDTQYF.

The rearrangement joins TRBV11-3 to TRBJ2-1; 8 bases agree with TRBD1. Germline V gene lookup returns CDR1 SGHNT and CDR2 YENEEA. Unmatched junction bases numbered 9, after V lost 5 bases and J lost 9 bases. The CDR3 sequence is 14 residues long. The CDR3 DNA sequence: TGTGCCAGCAGCGCCCGGACAGGGTTGGGTGAGCAGTTCTTC. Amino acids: CASSARTGLGEQFF.

Here the CDR3 DNA reads TGCGCCAGCAGCCAGGACAGTACATGGACTGAAGCTTTCTTT. Translation: CASSQDSTWTEAFF. V and J are TRBV5-1 and TRBJ1-1; weak D call: TRBD1 (6 bases). V was clipped by 4 bases and J by 5 bases, with 15 bases between them. The CDR3 is 14 residues long. In germline, CDR1 is SGHRS, CDR2 YFSETQ. The complete variable domain, with remaining parts taken from reference TRBV5-1 and TRBJ1-1, reads KAGVTQTPRYLIKTRGQQVTLSCSPISGHRSVSWYQQTPGQGLQFLFEYFSETQRNKGNFPGRFSGRQFSNSRSEMNVSTLELGDSALYLCASSQDSTWTEAFFGQGTRLTVV.

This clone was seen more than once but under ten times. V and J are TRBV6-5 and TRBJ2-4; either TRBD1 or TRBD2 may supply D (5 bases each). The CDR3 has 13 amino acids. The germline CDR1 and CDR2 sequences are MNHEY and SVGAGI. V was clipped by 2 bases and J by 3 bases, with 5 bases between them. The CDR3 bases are TGTGCCAGCAGTTACGGGGGCAAAAACATTCAGTACTTC. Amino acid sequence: CASSYGGKNIQYF.

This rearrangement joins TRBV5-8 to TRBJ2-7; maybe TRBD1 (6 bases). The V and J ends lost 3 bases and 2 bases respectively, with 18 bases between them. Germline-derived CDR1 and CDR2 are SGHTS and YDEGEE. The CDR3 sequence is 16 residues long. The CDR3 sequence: CASSSHAVGDTYEQYF. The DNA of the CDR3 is TGTGCCAGCAGCTCCCACGCGGTGGGGGACACCTACGAGCAGTACTTC.

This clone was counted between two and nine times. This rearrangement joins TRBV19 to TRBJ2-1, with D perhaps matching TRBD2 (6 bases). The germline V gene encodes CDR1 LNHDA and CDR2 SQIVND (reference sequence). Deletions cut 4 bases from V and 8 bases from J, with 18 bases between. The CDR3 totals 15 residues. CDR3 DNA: TGTGCCAGTAGTACTCCGGGACCCTCGGGGGATGAGCAGTTCTTC. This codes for CASSTPGPSGDEQFF.

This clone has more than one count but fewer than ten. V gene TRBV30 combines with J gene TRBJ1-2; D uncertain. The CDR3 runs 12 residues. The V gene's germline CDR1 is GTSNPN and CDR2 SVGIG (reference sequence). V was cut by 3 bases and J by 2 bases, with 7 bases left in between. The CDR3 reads CAWRLLNYGYTF. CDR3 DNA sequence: TGTGCCTGGAGATTGCTAAACTATGGCTACACCTTC.

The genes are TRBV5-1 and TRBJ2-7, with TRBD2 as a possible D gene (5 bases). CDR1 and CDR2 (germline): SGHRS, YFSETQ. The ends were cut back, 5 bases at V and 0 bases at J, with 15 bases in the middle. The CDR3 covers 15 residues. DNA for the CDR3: TGCGCCAGCAGAAGTTACGGCACTAGCTCCTACGAGCAGTACTTC. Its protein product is CASRSYGTSSYEQYF.

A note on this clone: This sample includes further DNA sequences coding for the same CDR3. The CDR3, as DNA: TGTGCCAGCAGCCTAGGGACAGCGAACACTGAAGCTTTCTTT. Translating it yields CASSLGTANTEAFF. This chain uses TRBV7-9 with TRBJ1-1; 7 nucleotides align to TRBD1. The CDR3 contains 14 residues. Germline assignment: CDR1 SEHNR and CDR2 FQNEAQ (reference sequence). Unmatched junction bases numbered 4, after V lost 5 bases and J lost 1 base. The complete variable domain, with remaining parts taken from reference TRBV7-9 and TRBJ1-1, reads DTGVSQNPRHKITKRGQNVTFRCDPISEHNRLYWYRQTLGQGPEFLTYFQNEAQLEKSRLLSDRFSAERPKGSFSTLEIQRTEQGDSAMYLCASSLGTANTEAFFGQGTRLTVV.

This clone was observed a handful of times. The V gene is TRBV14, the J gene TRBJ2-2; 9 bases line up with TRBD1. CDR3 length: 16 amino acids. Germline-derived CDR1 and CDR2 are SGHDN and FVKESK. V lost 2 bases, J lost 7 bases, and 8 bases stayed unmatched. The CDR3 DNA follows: TGTGCCAGCAGCCAAAGTCTAACAGGGGGCAGCGGGGAGCTGTTTTTT. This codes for CASSQSLTGGSGELFF.

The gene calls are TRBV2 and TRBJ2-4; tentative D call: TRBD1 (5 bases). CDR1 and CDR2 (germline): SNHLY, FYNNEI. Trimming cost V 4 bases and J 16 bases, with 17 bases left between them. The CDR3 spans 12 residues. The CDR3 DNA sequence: TGTGCCAGCAGTGTTGACAGCTTTAAGGGTTACTTC. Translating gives CASSVDSFKGYF.

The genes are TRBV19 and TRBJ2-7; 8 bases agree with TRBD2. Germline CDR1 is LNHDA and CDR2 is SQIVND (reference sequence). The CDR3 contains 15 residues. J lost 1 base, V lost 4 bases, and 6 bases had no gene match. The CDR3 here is CASSTSGSGSYEQYF. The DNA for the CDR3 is TGTGCCAGTAGTACCAGCGGGAGTGGATCCTACGAGCAGTACTTC.

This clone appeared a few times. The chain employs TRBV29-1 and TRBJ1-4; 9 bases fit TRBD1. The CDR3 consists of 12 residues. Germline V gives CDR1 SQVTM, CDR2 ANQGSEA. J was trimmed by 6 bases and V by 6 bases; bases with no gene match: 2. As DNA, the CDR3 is TGCAGCGTGGACAGGGGTGATGAAAAACTGTTTTTT. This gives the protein CSVDRGDEKLFF.

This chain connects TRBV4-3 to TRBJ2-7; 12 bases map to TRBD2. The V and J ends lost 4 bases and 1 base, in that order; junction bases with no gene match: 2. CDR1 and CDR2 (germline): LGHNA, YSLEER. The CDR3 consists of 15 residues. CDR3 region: CASSRTSGGSYEQYF. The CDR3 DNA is TGCGCCAGCAGCCGAACTAGCGGGGGGTCCTACGAGCAGTACTTC.

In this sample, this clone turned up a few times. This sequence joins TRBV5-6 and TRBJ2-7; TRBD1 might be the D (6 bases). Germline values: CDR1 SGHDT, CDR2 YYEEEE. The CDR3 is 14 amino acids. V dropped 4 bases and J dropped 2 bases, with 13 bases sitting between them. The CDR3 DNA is TGTGCCAGCAGCCCCCCGACAGGAGCCTACGAGCAGTACTTC. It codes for CASSPPTGAYEQYF.

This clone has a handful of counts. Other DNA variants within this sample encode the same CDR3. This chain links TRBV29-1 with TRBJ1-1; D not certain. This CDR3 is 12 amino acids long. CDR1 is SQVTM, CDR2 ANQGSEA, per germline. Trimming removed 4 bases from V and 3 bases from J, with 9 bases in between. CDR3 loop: CSVVPGDTEAFF. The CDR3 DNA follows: TGCAGCGTTGTTCCCGGGGACACTGAAGCTTTCTTT.

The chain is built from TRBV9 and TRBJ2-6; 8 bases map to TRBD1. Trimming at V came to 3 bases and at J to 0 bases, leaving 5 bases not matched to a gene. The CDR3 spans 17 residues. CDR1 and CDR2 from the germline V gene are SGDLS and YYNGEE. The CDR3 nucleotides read TGTGCCAGCAGCGCCAGACAGGGGCGCTCTGGGGCCAACGTCCTGACTTTC. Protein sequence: CASSARQGRSGANVLTF.